This TCR beta chain was profiled in a study of blood T cells in healthy people across ages. The study's findings and limits: Unsorted PBMCs prevented conclusive naive versus antigen-experienced comparison. Diversity of TCR beta per million T cells declined in a roughly linear way with age.

The CDR3 covers 17 residues. Germline loops: CDR1 LGHNA, CDR2 YNFKEQ. Notes on this clonotype: Its antigen remains unidentified. One junction end disagrees with the germline gene, perhaps due to a read error.

A J-beta primer mix and a sample-barcoded 5' primer were used in a second PCR of about 7 to 12 cycles. A single record per CDR3 protein comes from TCRdb applying MiXCR to the 5' RACE reads. Of 780,000 or so distinct CDR3 sequences in the sample, approximately 55% were seen once. Every sample yielded at least 7 million isolated PBMCs. This chain connects TRBV4-2 to TRBJ2-1, with D possibly being TRBD2 (5 bases). Sequencing used blood. This receptor was taken from a man older than 75 in good health. CDR3 bases: TGTGCCAGCAGCCACGGCTTACGAGGGAGCTCCTACAGTGAGCAGTTCTTC. It specifies CASSHGLRGSSYSEQFF.